Below are 20 T cell receptor beta chains sequenced from a single sample in a study of blood T cells in healthy people across ages. The authors ran a second PCR of 7 to 11 cycles using a sample-barcoded 5' primer and a J-beta primer mix. TCRdb called the 5' RACE reads again in MiXCR, with one record for every CDR3 protein. This table holds 850,000 to 1,000,000 distinct CDR3 sequences, 51% found once. Sequencing was done on a sample of blood. The receptors here all came from an older woman in good health.

The J gene is TRBJ2-3, the V gene TRBV5-1; 7 positions agree with TRBD1. The trim removed 6 bases at V and 4 bases at J, leaving 11 bases unmatched. Germline CDR1 is SGHRS and CDR2 is YFSETQ. CDR3 length equals 15 residues. CDR3 sequence (DNA): TGCGCCAGCACTCTTGGGACAGCGTTTTCAGATACGCAGTATTTT. Translation: CASTLGTAFSDTQYF.

This chain links TRBV2 with TRBJ2-3, with 10 bases aligning to TRBD1. V was pared by 6 bases and J by 5 bases, with 5 bases of the junction left unmatched. Germline V CDR1 and CDR2: SNHLY, FYNNEI. This CDR3 contains 14 residues. For the CDR3, the DNA is TGTGCCAGCAGCATGGGACAGGGGCAAGATACGCAGTATTTT. Its protein is CASSMGQGQDTQYF.

The chain uses TRBV20-1 and TRBJ2-3; D is uncertain. Germline-derived CDR1 and CDR2 are DFQATT and SNEGSKA (reference sequence). Trimming took off 4 bases at V and 5 bases at J, with 16 bases between the two ends. The length of the CDR3 is 14 residues. This CDR3 reads CSANRVSPGDTQYF. The CDR3 DNA reads TGCAGTGCTAACCGCGTGAGCCCCGGAGATACGCAGTATTTT.

Only a few counts were recorded for this clonotype. V usage is TRBV6-6 and J usage is TRBJ1-5, with 9 bases aligning to TRBD1. Germline CDR1 MNHNY, CDR2 SVGAGI (reference sequence). This CDR3 region has 16 residues. The trim removed 6 bases at V and 2 bases at J, leaving 8 bases unmatched. The CDR3 region has the DNA TGTGCCAGCAGCCCCGGGACAGGGAGTGGCAATCAGCCCCAGCATTTT. Protein sequence: CASSPGTGSGNQPQHF.

As to this clonotype: At one end the junction does not follow the germline gene, possibly because of a read error. The V gene is TRBV9, the J gene TRBJ1-1; TRBD1 aligns across 8 bases. The CDR3 sequence is 15 residues long. The germline V gene encodes CDR1 SGDLS and CDR2 YYNGEE. CDR3 loop: CAGSVEAGGYTEAFF. The DNA of the CDR3 is TGTGCCGGCAGCGTAGAGGCAGGGGGCTACACTGAAGCTTTCTTT.

This clonotype appeared a few times. The rearrangement joins TRBV20-1 to TRBJ2-3; TRBD2 aligns across 7 bases. CDR1 is DFQATT, CDR2 SNEGSKA, per germline (reference sequence). Losses at the gene ends were 3 bases for V and 4 bases for J; bases not matched to a gene: 4. CDR3 length: 13 residues. The CDR3 coding sequence is TGCAGTGCTAGCGGAGGGAGGGCAGATACGCAGTATTTT. Translation: CSASGGRADTQYF.

This clonotype has a handful of counts. V is TRBV5-1 and J is TRBJ1-1; no reliable D call. CDR1 is SGHRS and CDR2 is YFSETQ in the germline V gene. The CDR3 runs to 14 residues. V was cut by 1 base and J by 3 bases, with 10 bases left in between. CDR3 DNA: TGCGCCAGCAGCTTGAGGGTAACGGACACTGAAGCTTTCTTT. Translating it yields CASSLRVTDTEAFF.

The rearrangement uses TRBV29-1 and TRBJ2-3; TRBD2 aligns across 13 bases. The CDR3 loop spans 16 amino acids. The germline gives CDR1 SQVTM, CDR2 ANQGSEA. Trimming took 6 bases from V and 2 from J; bases not matched to a gene: 8. CDR3 bases: TGCAGCGTCCCCGGGACTAGCGGGACTCACACAGATACGCAGTATTTT. This gives the protein CSVPGTSGTHTDTQYF.

This clonotype occurred a few times. The rearrangement joins TRBV7-2 to TRBJ2-6; 7 nucleotides agree with TRBD1. After removal of 5 bases from V and 0 bases from J, the junction contained 10 bases not matched to a gene. The CDR3 length is 18 residues. Germline CDR1 is SGHTA and CDR2 is FQGNSA. The DNA of the CDR3 is TGTGCCAGCAGCGCCTGGGACAGCCTTTACTCTGGGGCCAACGTCCTGACTTTC. Its translation: CASSAWDSLYSGANVLTF.

A remark on this clonotype: A read error may be the cause here, since a much bigger clone is one base away. This sequence joins TRBV20-1 and TRBJ2-7; D possibly corresponds to TRBD2 (6 bases). From germline, CDR1 is DFQATT and CDR2 SNEGSKA (reference sequence). The CDR3 runs 15 residues. Trimming pared 0 bases from V and 0 bases from J, leaving 12 bases between. CDR3 loop: CSARDGRENSYEQYF. For the CDR3, the DNA is TGCAGTGCTAGAGATGGGCGGGAAAACTCCTACGAGCAGTACTTC.

The table lists this clonotype with a few counts. V and J are TRBV4-3 and TRBJ1-1; D gene unclear. Germline CDR1 is LGHNA and CDR2 is YSLEER. V was shortened by 0 bases and J by 1 base, with 9 bases between the two germline ends. This CDR3 has 15 residues. CDR3 amino acids: CASSQDRHGNTEAFF. The CDR3 nucleotides are TGCGCCAGCAGCCAAGATCGTCACGGGAACACTGAAGCTTTCTTT.

This chain uses TRBV27 with TRBJ2-4; 7 positions match TRBD2. The germline CDR1 and CDR2 sequences are MNHEY and SMNVEV (reference sequence). This CDR3 spans 15 amino acids. The V segment lost 2 bases and the J segment 6 bases; nucleotides outside the gene matches: 7. In DNA, the CDR3 is TGTGCCAGCAGTTTAGGGGCGGGAGTTGGAAACATTCAGTACTTC. It encodes CASSLGAGVGNIQYF.

This chain links TRBV7-9 with TRBJ2-3, with D perhaps TRBD1 (5 bases). This CDR3 is built from 16 residues. V lost 5 bases, J lost 3 bases, and 18 bases lay in between. Germline CDR1 is SEHNR and CDR2 is FQNEAQ (reference sequence). Written as DNA, the CDR3 is TGTGCCAGCAGCGACACGCAGGGATACGATACAGATACGCAGTATTTT. Its translation is CASSDTQGYDTDTQYF.

The chain combines TRBV6-2 or TRBV6-3 with TRBJ2-1, with 9 positions matching TRBD2. The J call is doubtful: the DNA matches TRBJ2-7 better. This CDR3 contains 19 residues. Germline V gene data show CDR1 as MNHEY and CDR2 as SVGEGT. The CDR3 bases are TGTGCCAGCAGTTACTCGAATTCCCTAGCGGGAAGACCGAACAATGAGCAGTACTTC. Encoded protein: CASSYSNSLAGRPNNEQYF.

The CDR3 loop is CATGRDNINTDTQYF. The CDR3 region has the DNA TGTGCCACCGGGAGGGATAACATAAACACAGATACGCAGTATTTT. The chain recombines TRBV10-3 with TRBJ2-3; 8 positions agree with TRBD2. V shed 10 bases, J shed 2 bases, and the junction held 11 bases outside the gene matches. This CDR3 has 15 amino acids. Germline CDR1 and CDR2: ENHRY and SYGVKD.

The chain recombines TRBV27 with TRBJ2-7; D may be TRBD1 or TRBD2 (7 bases each). CDR3 length: 14 amino acids. V was clipped by 10 bases and J by 2 bases, with 18 bases between them. The germline CDR1 and CDR2 sequences are MNHEY and SMNVEV (reference sequence). CDR3 amino acids: CATHRGAGTYEQYF. CDR3 DNA sequence: TGTGCCACCCACAGGGGAGCGGGGACCTACGAGCAGTACTTC.

This clonotype was picked up a small number of times. The chain recombines TRBV2 with TRBJ2-5; D is uncertain. Trimming stripped 6 bases from V and 5 bases from J, with 16 bases between. Germline-derived CDR1 and CDR2 are SNHLY and FYNNEI. This CDR3 has 14 amino acids. In DNA, the CDR3 is TGTGCCAGCAGAGATTGGTCTGGTCGGGAGACCCAGTACTTC. This encodes CASRDWSGRETQYF.

The CDR3 reads CASSFGTGGQPQHF. CDR3 DNA: TGCGCCAGCAGCTTCGGGACTGGTGGGCAGCCCCAGCATTTT. This chain uses TRBV5-1 with TRBJ1-5, with D possibly matching TRBD1 (5 bases). Trimming removed 2 bases from V and 7 bases from J, with 13 bases in between. Germline V gene data show CDR1 as SGHRS and CDR2 as YFSETQ. CDR3 length equals 14 residues.

This rearrangement joins TRBV12-3 or TRBV12-4 to TRBJ1-3; maybe TRBD1 (6 bases). This CDR3 spans 14 amino acids. V lost 10 bases and J 1 base, leaving 14 bases between the germline ends. DNA for the CDR3: TGTGCCAACTCTCAGGGGCATTCTGGAAACACCATATATTTT. This gives the protein CANSQGHSGNTIYF.

This clonotype has just one count. The chain carries TRBV7-8 and TRBJ2-7; perhaps D is TRBD1 or TRBD2 (5 bases each). The germline V gene has CDR1 SGHVS and CDR2 FQNEAQ. This CDR3 has 15 residues. V lost 7 bases to trimming and J lost 6 bases, with 22 bases between them. Here the CDR3 DNA reads TGTGCCAGCACCGTTACGTGGTTGTGGGGGTCCGAGCAGTACTTC. Amino acids: CASTVTWLWGSEQYF.